This T cell receptor beta chain was found in a study of shared clonotypes between healthy human individuals. Study-level points and caveats: Generally, estimated richness proved larger in naive subsets than it did in memory subsets. Clonotype sharing across donors was expected to vary with sequencing depth.

Of note for this clone: Its antigen is currently unknown.

Naive CD45RA+ and memory CD45RA-negative subsets were split from CD4+ cells. Researchers ran the assay at a deep level. Sequencing used immunoSEQ multiplex PCR; TCRdb keeps in-frame clones, though not all of them. The table lists roughly 1 million clones, approximately 76% of them singletons. There are 14 residues in the CDR3. V lost 2 bases, J lost 4 bases, and 9 bases lay in between. Germline V gives CDR1 MNHEY, CDR2 SVGAGI. The sequenced sample was memory CD4+ T cells sorted from blood. Documented subset: CD45RA-negative fraction. The source of this sequence is a young man in good health. The chain uses TRBV6-5 and TRBJ1-5; D is unresolved. CDR3 region: CASSYNSFNQPQHF. In DNA form, the CDR3 reads TGTGCCAGCAGTTACAATAGTTTTAATCAGCCCCAGCATTTT.